Below are 26 T cell receptor beta chains sequenced from a single sample in a study of CD8 T cells in ankylosing spondylitis. TCRdb used MiXCR to reprocess the 5' RACE reads, holding one entry per CDR3 protein. The repertoire holds 200,000 to 250,000 distinct CDR3 sequences, with approximately 11% as singletons. The source material was blood, either unsorted or a sorted T cell fraction (not recorded which). The source of these receptors is a male donor with ankylosing spondylitis or in good health (not recorded which).

This rearrangement joins TRBV5-1 to TRBJ2-2, with 7 bases lining up with TRBD2. V trimming: 4 bases; J trimming: 6 bases; junction bases outside the gene matches: 12. Germline V gives CDR1 SGHRS, CDR2 YFSETQ. CDR3 length: 16 amino acids. The CDR3 is CASSDVRREFAGELFF. CDR3 bases: TGCGCCAGCAGCGATGTGAGGCGGGAGTTCGCCGGGGAGCTGTTTTTT.

This clonotype was recorded at least ten times. This chain connects TRBV20-1 to TRBJ1-1; D is uncertain. The germline V and J ends were trimmed by 6 bases and 4 bases, with 15 bases remaining between them. The CDR3 is made up of 13 amino acids. Germline CDR1 and CDR2: DFQATT and SNEGSKA (reference sequence). The CDR3 loop is CSARRQISTEAFF. CDR3 sequence (DNA): TGCAGTGCCAGAAGACAAATAAGCACTGAAGCTTTCTTT.

The CDR3 DNA reads as TGCAGTGCTGGAGGGACTAAGAAGCCCTACGAGCAGTACTTC. Its translation: CSAGGTKKPYEQYF. The V gene is TRBV20-1, the J gene TRBJ2-7; 7 nucleotides agree with TRBD2. The junction had 9 bases not matched to a gene; V was cut back by 5 bases and J by 2 bases. The germline V gene has CDR1 DFQATT and CDR2 SNEGSKA (reference sequence). The CDR3 is made up of 14 amino acids.

This clonotype has a count of ten or more. This chain connects TRBV20-1 to TRBJ1-5; D unclear. The germline gives CDR1 DFQATT, CDR2 SNEGSKA (reference sequence). There are 16 residues in the CDR3. V lost 2 bases and J 0 bases, leaving 14 bases between the germline ends. The CDR3 reads CSARSPTPDSNQPQHF. The DNA for the CDR3 is TGCAGTGCTAGATCCCCTACCCCGGATAGCAATCAGCCCCAGCATTTT.

This clonotype was seen many times. The V call is TRBV5-1, the J call TRBJ2-7; D is ambiguous. CDR3 length: 14 residues. V was clipped by 0 bases and J by 2 bases, with 9 bases between them. Germline V CDR1 and CDR2: SGHRS, YFSETQ. The CDR3 nucleotides read TGCGCCAGCAGCTTGGCAGCCGATCCCTACGAGCAGTACTTC. This codes for CASSLAADPYEQYF.

This clonotype turned up a few times. The CDR3 region has the DNA TGTGCCAGCAGCACGGGACAGGGCTTAACAGATACGCAGTATTTT. Translation: CASSTGQGLTDTQYF. This sequence joins TRBV9 and TRBJ2-3; 9 bases align to TRBD1. The CDR3 is 15 residues long. The V and J ends lost 4 bases and 3 bases, in that order; junction bases with no gene match: 6. Germline-derived CDR1 and CDR2 are SGDLS and YYNGEE.

The table lists this clonotype with many counts. The chain combines TRBV12-3 or TRBV12-4 with TRBJ2-2, with TRBD2 matching over 9 bases. CDR3 length: 17 amino acids. J was trimmed by 0 bases and V by 1 base; bases with no gene match: 3. The CDR3 DNA reads as TGTGCCAGCAGTTTAGGGACTAGCGCCGCGAACACCGGGGAGCTGTTTTTT. This gives the protein CASSLGTSAANTGELFF.

The CDR3 DNA follows: TGTGCCAGCAGCTTAGTGAACGTTGGGACTCCGGTCGAGCAGTACTTC. It encodes CASSLVNVGTPVEQYF. The chain links TRBV7-9 to TRBJ2-7; D is possibly TRBD2 (6 bases). The germline V gene encodes CDR1 SEHNR and CDR2 FQNEAQ (reference sequence). V dropped 1 base and J dropped 6 bases, with 19 bases sitting between them. The CDR3 has 16 amino acids.

This clonotype was seen ten or more times. The chain has TRBV7-8 and TRBJ2-7; weak D call: TRBD2 (6 bases). Trimming shortened V by 5 bases and J by 2 bases, and 13 bases separated the two germline ends. CDR3 length: 14 amino acids. The V gene's germline CDR1 is SGHVS and CDR2 FQNEAQ. The CDR3 sequence is CASSLTSNPYEQYF. For the CDR3, the DNA is TGTGCCAGCAGCCTTACTAGCAACCCCTACGAGCAGTACTTC.

This clonotype showed up just once. The chain links TRBV29-1 to TRBJ2-5; 9 bases map to TRBD2. This CDR3 is 14 amino acids long. Looked up from germline, CDR1 is SQVTM and CDR2 is ANQGSEA. With 4 bases clipped from V and 1 base from J, the junction kept 4 bases outside the gene matches. This chain's CDR3 is CSVATSGSQETQYF. CDR3 DNA: TGCAGCGTTGCGACTAGCGGATCCCAAGAGACCCAGTACTTC.

This clonotype was counted between two and nine times. This chain links TRBV20-1 with TRBJ2-7, with 11 bases that match TRBD1. J was trimmed by 2 bases and V by 5 bases; bases with no gene match: 14. The CDR3 covers 17 residues. In germline, CDR1 is DFQATT, CDR2 SNEGSKA (reference sequence). The CDR3 DNA is TGCAGTGCTTCCGGGGGACAGGGGGTAGTTAGGACCTACGAGCAGTACTTC. This gives the protein CSASGGQGVVRTYEQYF.

This clonotype was detected many times. The chain carries TRBV5-1 and TRBJ2-5; 8 nucleotides agree with TRBD1. This CDR3 spans 14 amino acids. V trimming: 4 bases; J trimming: 3 bases; junction bases outside the gene matches: 5. Looked up from germline, CDR1 is SGHRS and CDR2 is YFSETQ. CDR3 in amino acids: CASSGGQGEETQYF. CDR3 nucleotides: TGCGCCAGCAGCGGCGGACAGGGAGAAGAGACCCAGTACTTC.

This clonotype was counted ten times or more. The V and J genes are TRBV15 and TRBJ1-2; D unclear. Germline-derived CDR1 and CDR2 are LNHNV and YYDKDF (reference sequence). V shed 1 base and J shed 2 bases, with 11 bases lying between them. There are 15 residues in the CDR3. CDR3: CATSRAGAENYGYTF. CDR3 coding DNA: TGTGCCACCAGCAGAGCCGGAGCAGAGAACTATGGCTACACCTTC.

This chain uses TRBV24-1 with TRBJ2-7; possibly TRBD1 for D (5 bases). The germline CDR1 and CDR2 sequences are KGHDR and SFDVKD. V gave up 7 bases and J gave up 6 bases, with 12 bases separating them. The CDR3 is 12 residues long. The CDR3 protein is CATSDRGSEQYF. The CDR3 bases are TGTGCCACCAGCGATAGGGGAAGCGAGCAGTACTTC.

V usage is TRBV9 and J usage is TRBJ2-1; 7 bases agree with TRBD1. This CDR3 comprises 15 residues. Germline V gene sequence: CDR1 SGDLS, CDR2 YYNGEE. After removal of 1 base from V and 5 bases from J, the junction contained 6 bases not matched to a gene. CDR3 DNA: TGTGCCAGCAGCGTATCCGGGACAGACCACAATGAGCAGTTCTTC. It translates to CASSVSGTDHNEQFF.

In its sample, this clonotype was seen many times. The chain has TRBV28 and TRBJ1-2; D is undetermined. This CDR3 comprises 11 residues. V was trimmed by 6 bases and J by 4 bases, leaving 6 bases between them. Germline lookup yields CDR1 MDHEN and CDR2 SYDVKM. The CDR3 DNA reads as TGTGCCAGCAGAGAGGGCTATGGCTACACCTTC. Amino acid sequence: CASREGYGYTF.

This clonotype came up many times. The rearrangement uses TRBV5-1 and TRBJ1-4; 8 bases agree with TRBD1. Germline-derived CDR1 and CDR2 are SGHRS and YFSETQ. The CDR3 totals 13 residues. J was trimmed by 8 bases and V by 5 bases; bases with no gene match: 5. DNA of the CDR3: TGCGCCAGCAGGGACAGGGCTCTGGAAAAACTGTTTTTT. As protein: CASRDRALEKLFF.

This chain uses TRBV11-2 with TRBJ2-7; 9 nucleotides agree with TRBD1. The CDR3 is 14 residues long. Germline values: CDR1 SGHAT, CDR2 FQNNGV. The V gene end was trimmed by 6 bases and the J gene end by 2 bases; junction bases not matched to a gene: 5. The CDR3 loop reads CASSRDRAAYEQYF. The CDR3 DNA sequence: TGTGCCAGCAGTAGGGACAGGGCCGCCTACGAGCAGTACTTC.

In this sample, this clonotype turned up many times. The rearrangement joins TRBV6-6 to TRBJ2-5; no reliable D call. This CDR3 region has 13 residues. Germline loops: CDR1 MNHNY, CDR2 SVGAGI (reference sequence). V gave up 2 bases and J gave up 0 bases, with 4 bases separating them. The CDR3 sequence: CASSYLHQETQYF. The CDR3 DNA reads TGTGCCAGCAGTTACCTACACCAAGAGACCCAGTACTTC.

The table lists this clonotype with a few counts. The chain couples TRBV5-1 to TRBJ1-2, with a tentative D call TRBD1 (5 bases). V lost 4 bases and J 3 bases, leaving 10 bases between the germline ends. Germline V lookup: CDR1 SGHRS, CDR2 YFSETQ. This CDR3 is 13 amino acids long. In DNA, the CDR3 is TGCGCCAGCAGCCCCGGGGCCGACTATGGCTACACCTTC. Translated, it gives CASSPGADYGYTF.

V gene TRBV7-2 combines with J gene TRBJ2-1; 7 bases map to TRBD1. Germline loops: CDR1 SGHTA, CDR2 FQGNSA. The CDR3 sequence is 14 residues long. Unmatched junction bases numbered 5, after V lost 2 bases and J lost 7 bases. In DNA form, the CDR3 reads TGTGCCAGCAGCTTATCGGGACAGATAAATGAGCAGTTCTTC. Translated: CASSLSGQINEQFF.

This clonotype came up many times. V gene TRBV6-5 combines with J gene TRBJ2-7; no firm D call. In germline, CDR1 is MNHEY, CDR2 SVGAGI. Between the trimmed V and J ends, which lost 6 bases and 5 bases, there was a span of 8 bases. The CDR3 loop spans 11 amino acids. The CDR3 nucleotides read TGTGCCAGCAGGACGATGGACGAGCAGTACTTC. It is translated as CASRTMDEQYF.

This clonotype was detected only a few times. J is TRBJ1-1 and V is TRBV7-8, with TRBD1 matching 10 bases. The trim removed 8 bases at V and 6 bases at J, leaving 9 bases unmatched. Germline CDR1 reads SGHVS; CDR2 reads FQNEAQ. This CDR3 spans 14 amino acids. Written as DNA, the CDR3 is TGTGCCAGCTTCTTACCCGGGACAGGGGCTGAAGCTTTCTTT. Amino acids: CASFLPGTGAEAFF.

This clonotype was observed a few times. The V gene is TRBV10-3, the J gene TRBJ2-1, with no clear D. The CDR3 totals 12 residues. Trimming pared 5 bases from V and 8 bases from J, leaving 10 bases between. Germline-derived CDR1 and CDR2 are ENHRY and SYGVKD. Written as DNA, the CDR3 is TGTGCCATCAGTCTGGACCGATATGAGCAGTTCTTC. Its translation is CAISLDRYEQFF.

This clonotype has only one observation. The chain joins TRBV2 to TRBJ1-5; 12 bases line up with TRBD1. The CDR3 has 17 amino acids. V trimming: 5 bases; J trimming: 3 bases; junction bases outside the gene matches: 8. Germline CDR1 and CDR2: SNHLY and FYNNEI. CDR3: CASSSGTGGFANQPQHF. The CDR3 nucleotides read TGTGCCAGCAGTTCCGGGACAGGGGGCTTTGCCAATCAGCCCCAGCATTTT.

This clonotype was observed at least ten times. This chain joins TRBV10-3 and TRBJ2-1; D not certain. Trimming took 8 bases from V and 3 from J, leaving 11 bases between them. Germline CDR1 reads ENHRY; CDR2 reads SYGVKD. CDR3 length: 13 amino acids. The CDR3 here is CAISPAGYNEQFF. The CDR3, as DNA: TGTGCCATCTCCCCTGCTGGCTACAATGAGCAGTTCTTC.